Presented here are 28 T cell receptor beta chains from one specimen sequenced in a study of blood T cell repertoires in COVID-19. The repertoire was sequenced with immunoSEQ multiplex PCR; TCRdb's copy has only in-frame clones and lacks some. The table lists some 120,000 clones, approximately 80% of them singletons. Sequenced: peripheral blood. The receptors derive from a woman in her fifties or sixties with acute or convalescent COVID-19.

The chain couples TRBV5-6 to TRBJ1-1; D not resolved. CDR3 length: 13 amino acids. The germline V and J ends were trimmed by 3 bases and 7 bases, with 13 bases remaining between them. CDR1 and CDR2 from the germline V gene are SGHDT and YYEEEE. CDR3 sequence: CASSSRAVYEAFF. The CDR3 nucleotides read TGTGCCAGCAGCTCGAGGGCAGTTTATGAAGCTTTCTTT. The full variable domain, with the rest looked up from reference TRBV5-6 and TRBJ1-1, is DAGVTQSPTHLIKTRGQQVTLRCSPKSGHDTVSWYQQALGQGPQFIFQYYEEEERQRGNFPDRFSGHQFPNYSSELNVNALLLGDSALYLCASSSRAVYEAFFGQGTRLTVV.

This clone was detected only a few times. In nucleotides, the CDR3 is TGCGCCAGCAGCCCACTAGGACTAGCGGGGGGCAGGGATGAGCAGTTCTTC. Encoded protein: CASSPLGLAGGRDEQFF. The gene calls are TRBV4-1 and TRBJ2-1; 14 nucleotides agree with TRBD2. Germline V CDR1 and CDR2: MGHRA, YSYEKL. The CDR3 is made up of 17 amino acids. The ends lost 4 bases at V and 8 bases at J; junction bases unmatched: 10.

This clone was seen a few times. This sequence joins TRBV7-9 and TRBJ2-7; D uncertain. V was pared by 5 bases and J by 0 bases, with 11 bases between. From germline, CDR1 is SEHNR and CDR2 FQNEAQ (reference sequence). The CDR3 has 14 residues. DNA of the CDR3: TGTGCCAGCAGCCGTACTACATACTCCTACGAGCAGTACTTC. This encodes CASSRTTYSYEQYF. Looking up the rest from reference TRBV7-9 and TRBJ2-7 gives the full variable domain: DTGVSQNPRHKITKRGQNVTFRCDPISEHNRLYWYRQTLGQGPEFLTYFQNEAQLEKSRLLSDRFSAERPKGSFSTLEIQRTEQGDSAMYLCASSRTTYSYEQYFGPGTRLTVT.

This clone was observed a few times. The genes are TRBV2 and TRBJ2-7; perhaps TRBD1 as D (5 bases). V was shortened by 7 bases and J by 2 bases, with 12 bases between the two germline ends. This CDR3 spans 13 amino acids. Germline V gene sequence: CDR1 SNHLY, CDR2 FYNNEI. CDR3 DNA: TGTGCCAGCATCGCGCGACAGACCTACGAGCAGTACTTC. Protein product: CASIARQTYEQYF.

The CDR3 DNA reads as TGTGCCAGCAGCAAAGCGAGGGAACACCCCTACAATGAGCAGTTCTTC. Its protein is CASSKAREHPYNEQFF. The chain couples TRBV21-1 to TRBJ2-1; TRBD2 reflects the table's D call only, with no check against the DNA. TRBV21-1 is shown as a pseudogene. The CDR3 spans 16 residues.

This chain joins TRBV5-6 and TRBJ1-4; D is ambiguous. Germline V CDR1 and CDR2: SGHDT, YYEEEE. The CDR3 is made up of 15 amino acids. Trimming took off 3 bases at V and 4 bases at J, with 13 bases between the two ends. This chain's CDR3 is CASSSRVSYNEKLFF. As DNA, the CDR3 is TGTGCCAGCAGCTCTCGGGTCAGTTATAATGAAAAACTGTTTTTT.

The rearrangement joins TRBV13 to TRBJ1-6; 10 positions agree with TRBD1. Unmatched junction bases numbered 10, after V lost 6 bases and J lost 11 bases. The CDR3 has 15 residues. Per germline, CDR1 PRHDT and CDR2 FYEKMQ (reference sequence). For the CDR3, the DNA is TGTGCCAGCAGACCCGGGACAGGGGAAGAAGCACCCCTCCACTTT. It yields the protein CASRPGTGEEAPLHF.

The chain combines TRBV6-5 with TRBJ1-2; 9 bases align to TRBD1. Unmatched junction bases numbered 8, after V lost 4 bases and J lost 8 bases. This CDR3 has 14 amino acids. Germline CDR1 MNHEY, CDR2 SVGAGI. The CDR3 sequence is CASSSWTGEVGYTF. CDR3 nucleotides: TGTGCCAGCAGTTCCTGGACAGGGGAGGTGGGCTACACCTTC.

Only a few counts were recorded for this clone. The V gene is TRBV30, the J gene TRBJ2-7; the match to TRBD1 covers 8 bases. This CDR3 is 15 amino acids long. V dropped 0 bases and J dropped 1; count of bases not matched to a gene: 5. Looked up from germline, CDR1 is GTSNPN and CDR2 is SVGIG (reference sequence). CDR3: CAWSVPQGVSYEQYF. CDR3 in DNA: TGTGCCTGGAGTGTACCACAGGGGGTTTCCTACGAGCAGTACTTC.

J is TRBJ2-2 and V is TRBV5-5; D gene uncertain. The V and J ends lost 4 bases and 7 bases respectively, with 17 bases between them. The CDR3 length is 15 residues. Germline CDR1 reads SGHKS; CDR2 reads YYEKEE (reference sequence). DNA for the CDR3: TGTGCCAGCAGCCTGGCGTCAGCGAACGACGGGGAGCTGTTTTTT. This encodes CASSLASANDGELFF.

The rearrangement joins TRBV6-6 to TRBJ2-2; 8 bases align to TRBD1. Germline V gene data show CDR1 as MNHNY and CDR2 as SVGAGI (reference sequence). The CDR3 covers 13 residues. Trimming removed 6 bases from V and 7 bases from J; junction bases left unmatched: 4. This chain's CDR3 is CASRAGGSGELFF. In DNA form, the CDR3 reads TGTGCCAGCAGAGCAGGGGGCAGCGGGGAGCTGTTTTTT.

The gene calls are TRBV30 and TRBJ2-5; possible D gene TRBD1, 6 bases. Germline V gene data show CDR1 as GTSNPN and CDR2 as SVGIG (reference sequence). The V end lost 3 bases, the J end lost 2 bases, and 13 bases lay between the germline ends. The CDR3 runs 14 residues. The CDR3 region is CAWRSTGRQETQYF. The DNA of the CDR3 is TGTGCCTGGAGGTCAACAGGGAGACAAGAGACCCAGTACTTC.

The CDR3, as DNA: TGTGCCACCAGTGATTACCCTGGACAGGGAGGCTATGGCTACACCTTC. Translated: CATSDYPGQGGYGYTF. The chain joins TRBV24-1 to TRBJ1-2, with 8 nucleotides matching TRBD1. Trimming took 2 bases from V and 4 from J; bases not matched to a gene: 8. CDR3 length: 16 residues. Per germline, CDR1 KGHDR and CDR2 SFDVKD.

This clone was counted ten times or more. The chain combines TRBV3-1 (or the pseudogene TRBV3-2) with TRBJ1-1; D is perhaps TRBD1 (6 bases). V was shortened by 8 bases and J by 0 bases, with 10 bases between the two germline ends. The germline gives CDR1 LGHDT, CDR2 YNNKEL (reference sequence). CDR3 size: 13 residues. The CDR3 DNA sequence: TGTGCCAGCCACGCAGGGGTGAACACTGAAGCTTTCTTT. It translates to CASHAGVNTEAFF.

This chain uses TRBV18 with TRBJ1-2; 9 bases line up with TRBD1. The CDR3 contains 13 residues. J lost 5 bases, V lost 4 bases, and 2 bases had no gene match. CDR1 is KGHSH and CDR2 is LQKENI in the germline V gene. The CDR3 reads CASSLGQGYGYTF. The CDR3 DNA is TGTGCCAGCTCACTTGGACAGGGGTATGGCTACACCTTC. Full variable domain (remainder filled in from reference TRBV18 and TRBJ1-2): NAGVMQNPRHLVRRRGQEARLRCSPMKGHSHVYWYRQLPEEGLKFMVYLQKENIIDESGMPKERFSAEFPKEGPSILRIQQVVRGDSAAYFCASSLGQGYGYTFGSGTRLTVV.

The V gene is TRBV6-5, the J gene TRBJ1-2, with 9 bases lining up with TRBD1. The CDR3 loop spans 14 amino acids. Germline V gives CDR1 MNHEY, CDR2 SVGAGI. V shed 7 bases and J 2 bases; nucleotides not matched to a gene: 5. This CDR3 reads CASKQGAKNYGYTF. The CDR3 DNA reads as TGTGCCAGCAAACAGGGGGCCAAAAACTATGGCTACACCTTC.

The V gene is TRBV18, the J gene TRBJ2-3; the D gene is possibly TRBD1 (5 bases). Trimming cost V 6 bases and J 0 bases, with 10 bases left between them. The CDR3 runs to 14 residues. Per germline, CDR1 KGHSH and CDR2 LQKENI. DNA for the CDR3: TGTGCCAGCTCCTCAGGGTCTAGCACAGATACGCAGTATTTT. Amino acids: CASSSGSSTDTQYF.

Here the CDR3 reads CASSLVGGAGTDTQYF. CDR3 nucleotide sequence: TGTGCCAGCAGCTTAGTGGGCGGGGCCGGGACAGATACGCAGTATTTT. The chain links TRBV7-2 to TRBJ2-3; possibly TRBD2 for D (6 bases). V lost 1 base, J lost 3 bases, and 14 bases lay in between. CDR3 size: 16 residues. From germline, CDR1 is SGHTA and CDR2 FQGNSA.

Here the CDR3 reads CASSDQGGGADEQFF. CDR3 in DNA: TGTGCCAGCAGTGACCAAGGCGGGGGGGCGGATGAGCAGTTCTTC. V is TRBV6-1 and J is TRBJ2-1; TRBD2 agrees at 9 bases. The CDR3 extends over 15 amino acids. Trimming removed 3 bases from V and 8 bases from J; junction bases left unmatched: 8. Per germline, CDR1 MNHNS and CDR2 SASEGT.

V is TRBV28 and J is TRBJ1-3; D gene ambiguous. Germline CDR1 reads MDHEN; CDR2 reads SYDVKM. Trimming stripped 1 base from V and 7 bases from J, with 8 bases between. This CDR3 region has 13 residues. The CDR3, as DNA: TGTGCCAGCAGTTTATTGTCCGGGAACACCATATATTTT. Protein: CASSLLSGNTIYF.

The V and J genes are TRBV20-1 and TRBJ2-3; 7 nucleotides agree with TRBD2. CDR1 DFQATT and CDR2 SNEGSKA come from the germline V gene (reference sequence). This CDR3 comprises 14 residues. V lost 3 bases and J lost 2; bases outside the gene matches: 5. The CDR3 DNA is TGCAGTGCTAGTGGGACTACCTACACAGATACGCAGTATTTT. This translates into CSASGTTYTDTQYF.

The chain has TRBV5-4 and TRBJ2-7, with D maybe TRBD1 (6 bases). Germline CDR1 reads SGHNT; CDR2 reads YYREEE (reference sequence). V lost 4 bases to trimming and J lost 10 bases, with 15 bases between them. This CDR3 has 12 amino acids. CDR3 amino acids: CASSTPGHGQYF. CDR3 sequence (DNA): TGTGCCAGCAGCACGCCGGGACATGGCCAGTACTTC.

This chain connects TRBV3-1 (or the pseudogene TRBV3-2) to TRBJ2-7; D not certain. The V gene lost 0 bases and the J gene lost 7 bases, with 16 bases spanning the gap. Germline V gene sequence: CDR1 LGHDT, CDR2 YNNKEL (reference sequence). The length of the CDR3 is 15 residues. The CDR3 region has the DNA TGTGCCAGCAGCCAAGAAGGTGGCAGACTCGGGGAGCAGTACTTC. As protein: CASSQEGGRLGEQYF.

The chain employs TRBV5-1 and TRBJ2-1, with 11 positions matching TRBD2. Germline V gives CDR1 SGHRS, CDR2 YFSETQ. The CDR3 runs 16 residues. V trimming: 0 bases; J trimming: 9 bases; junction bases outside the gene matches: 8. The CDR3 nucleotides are TGCGCCAGCAGCTTGGTTCAACTAGCGGGGGTAGGTGAGCAGTTCTTC. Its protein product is CASSLVQLAGVGEQFF.

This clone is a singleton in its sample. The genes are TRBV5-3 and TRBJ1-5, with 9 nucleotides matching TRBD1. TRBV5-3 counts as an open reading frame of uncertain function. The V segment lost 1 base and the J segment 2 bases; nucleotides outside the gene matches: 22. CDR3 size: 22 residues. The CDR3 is CARSLYFRTGQGNGICNQPQHF. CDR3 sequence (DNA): TGTGCCAGAAGCTTGTACTTCCGGACCGGACAGGGGAACGGCATTTGCAATCAGCCCCAGCATTTT.

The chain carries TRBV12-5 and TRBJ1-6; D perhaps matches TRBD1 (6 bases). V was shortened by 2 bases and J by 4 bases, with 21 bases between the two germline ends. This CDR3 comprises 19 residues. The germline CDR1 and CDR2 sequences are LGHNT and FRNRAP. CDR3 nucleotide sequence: TGTGCTAGTGGTTTGCACAGGGCCGCTGTCGGGGTTTATAATTCACCCCTCCACTTT. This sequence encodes CASGLHRAAVGVYNSPLHF.

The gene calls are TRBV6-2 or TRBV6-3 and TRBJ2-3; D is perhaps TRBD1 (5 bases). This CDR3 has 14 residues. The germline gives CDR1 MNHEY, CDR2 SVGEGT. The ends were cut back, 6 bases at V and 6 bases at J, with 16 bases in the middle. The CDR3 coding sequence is TGTGCCAGCAGCCAAGGGCTAGGGGTCGATACGCAGTATTTT. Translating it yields CASSQGLGVDTQYF.

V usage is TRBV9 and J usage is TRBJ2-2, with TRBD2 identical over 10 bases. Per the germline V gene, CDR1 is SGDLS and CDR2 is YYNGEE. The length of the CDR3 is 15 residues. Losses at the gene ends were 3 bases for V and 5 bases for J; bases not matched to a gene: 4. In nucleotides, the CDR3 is TGTGCCAGCAGCGCCCGGACTAGCGGTACCGGGGAGCTGTTTTTT. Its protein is CASSARTSGTGELFF.